This TCR beta chain stems from a study of blood T cell repertoires in COVID-19 (dated by TCRdb to 2020 to 2021). Looking at the study overall: Samples from collaborators originated in the United States, Italy and Spain and spanned both the acute and convalescent phases of COVID-19. The material from the prospective study consisted of cDNA or gDNA derived from T cells, B-cell-depleted T cells, or PBMCs. Subjects who had been exposed to COVID-19, were actively infected with it, or had recovered from it provided the deeply sampled blood TCRbeta repertoires that made up the dataset. The repertoires were released in a freely available public database intended as a resource for research on the immune response to SARS-CoV-2. Samples were obtained from the ongoing ImmuneRACE study (first 160 participants) and from some 1,200 subjects provided by 6 global collaborators. Sample metadata almost always included a de-identified subject ID, COVID-19 status, age in years and sex. HLA class I and class II types, where available, came from metadata supplied by the sample provider rather than from assay-based typing. General conclusions and limits of the study: The amount of clinical and demographic metadata varied by source and participant and was provided uncurated.

Concerning this clone itself: No cognate antigen has been identified for it. No much larger clone exists at a distance of one base, and base qualities are not known.

The collaborating institutions used their own protocols to collect whole blood in K2EDTA tubes. For TCRbeta analysis, collaborator samples were shipped as frozen whole blood, as isolated PBMCs, or as DNA extracted from either sample type. V and J lose 2 bases and 8 bases, and a span of 9 bases separates them. The CDR3 goes from the cysteine to the phenylalanine over 13 residues. This entry keeps only the CDR3 DNA: 39 bases, framed from base 1. As encoded in the germline V gene, CDR1 is WSHSY while CDR2 is SAAADI. TCRbeta CDR3 regions were amplified from genomic DNA using the immunoSEQ Assay, a bias-controlled multiplex PCR. On the authors' methods: The number of nucleated cells in each sample was estimated by amplification of reference gene primers within the assay. To quantify the absolute abundance of each unique TCRbeta CDR3 rearrangement, sequence reads were collapsed and filtered. For each sample, productive Simpson clonality was calculated as the square root of Simpson's diversity index over productive rearrangements. This is the immuneACCESS table as TCRdb keeps it, with only in-frame sequences that have V and J called. A part of the clones is gone; compared with another copy, unresolved V genes explain less than half, and the rest is unexplained. The V and J calls and the clone size are those of that table, but D and trimming were determined from the DNA. In all, the sample holds more than 45,000 clones, and roughly four fifths of those were seen once. 14% of the sample is in the top ten clones.

The chain is encoded by TRBV10-2 joined to TRBJ1-4, and TRBD1 may be the D gene, going by 5 matching bases. The receptor comes from a human donor in a cohort sampled during active COVID-19. Input material: peripheral blood. The sequenced DNA is TGCGCCAGCAGTGAGAGGGGCGGAGAAAAACTGTTTTTT. This encodes CASSERGGEKLFF.